Here is one TCR delta chain with its context. This entry is derived from a study of gamma-delta T cells after stem cell transplantation. TCRdb fed the RT-PCR reads into CATT to redo clone calling. This table holds 2,600 or so delta-chain clones, approximately 3% found once. V lost 2 bases to trimming and J lost 8 bases; unmatched junction nucleotides: 7. The CDR3 has 15 amino acids. In germline, CDR1 is GEAIGNYY, CDR2 EKD. The receptor was derived from a human donor. It is not recorded whose cells these are; they may come from a transplant donor. The sequenced material came from gamma-delta T cells. The rearrangement links TRDV2 to TRDJ1; 13 bases align to TRDD3. The CDR3: CACDILLGDTRKLIF. The CDR3 coding sequence is TGTGCCTGTGACATATTACTGGGGGATACGCGGAAACTCATCTTT.